This T cell receptor (beta chain) emerged from a study of cytomegalovirus exposure and HLA in healthy donors. Study-level points and caveats: Whilst most TCR sequences proved rare, a subset of public TCRs occurred across many donors.

Worth noting for this clone: Antigen unknown.

With 60 Vbeta and 13 Jbeta primers, the PCR was carried out. TCRdb's copy holds only in-frame clones and misses some; the assay was immunoSEQ multiplex PCR. Here the sample spans 200,000 to 250,000 clones, around 77% being singletons. Germline CDR1 and CDR2: MNHEY and SMNVEV (reference sequence). CDR3 length: 14 residues. V was clipped by 7 bases and J by 6 bases; unmatched bases: 7. The chain carries TRBV27 and TRBJ2-5; TRBD1 aligns across 11 bases. The sample taken for sequencing was PBMCs. The sequence was collected from a woman aged 25 to 39 in good health and CMV-seronegative. In DNA, the CDR3 is TGTGCCAGCACCCCCGGGACAGGGGGGCAGACCCAGTACTTC. Protein product: CASTPGTGGQTQYF.